Listed here is a single T cell receptor (beta chain). The CDR3 extends over 14 amino acids. The V gene end was trimmed by 1 base and the J gene end by 5 bases; junction bases not matched to a gene: 1. The germline gives CDR1 SEHNR, CDR2 FQNEAQ (reference sequence). It was CD45RO-negative cells, positively selected for CCR7, that made up naive CD8 cells, with terminally differentiated effector memory CD45RA+ cells excluded. The donors were all Caucasian adults (living in Nashville, Tennessee). Profiling relied on immunoSEQ multiplex PCR, and the TCRdb table lists in-frame clones only, not all of them. The data contain millions of clones, roughly 94% of them singletons. This entry comes from a study of shared clonotypes between healthy human individuals.

This sequence originates from a man aged 18 to 30 in good health. This chain connects TRBV7-9 to TRBJ1-4; 7 bases align to TRBD1. Sequencing used naive CD8+ T cells sorted from blood. CDR3 residues: CASSLEQGNEKLFF. The CDR3 DNA is TGTGCCAGCAGCTTAGAACAGGGGAATGAAAAACTGTTTTTT.